This paragraph reports one T cell receptor (beta chain). Its antigen is unknown. A read error may explain this, as a much larger clone is one base away. The CDR3 loop spans 15 amino acids. Germline-derived CDR1 and CDR2 are MDHEN and SYDVKM. The data are from a study of T cell repertoires in cytomegalovirus infection. At the level of the study: Public TCR beta signature analysis indicated the presence of both CMV infection and matching HLA type. General study results and limits: Clonotypes of TCR beta that were HLA-C-restricted and CMV-specific dominated the ex vivo response.

TCRdb re-called the reads through MiXCR, storing one row per CDR3 protein. The data contain around 740,000 distinct CDR3 sequences, 35% of them seen just once; the ten biggest clones take up 2.5% to 3%. This clonotype was sampled from a human donor in good health (CMV status not recorded). Some clones in this sample may be carry-over from other donors' samples. The chain uses TRBV28 and TRBJ2-5; tentative D call: TRBD1 (6 bases). Sequencing was performed on PBMCs. For the CDR3, the DNA is TGTGCCACCTCTTCCGGACAGTCGGGTCAAGGGACCCAGTACTTC. Amino acid sequence: CATSSGQSGQGTQYF.